This T cell receptor beta chain stems from a study of Ad26.COV2.S vaccination and SARS-CoV-2 variants. Only in-frame clones appear in the TCRdb table, and some are missing; sequencing was by immunoSEQ multiplex PCR. The sample comprises some 300,000 clones, around four fifths of which are singletons, and 2% to 2.5% rests with the top ten. Treatment specified: 15 to 20 received Ad26.COV2.S at low or high dose, single or two shots; about 5 received placebo; per-sample allocation not given. The samples were gathered on day 63 after the first injection of vaccine or placebo. With respect to this clone: Its antigen is currently unknown.

Study observations and caveats: It was found that vaccine and placebo recipients had similar non-spike TCR breadth.

The sequenced sample was peripheral blood, obtained in a trial of Ad26.COV2.S vaccine versus placebo. The receptor comes from a person between 18 and 65 years old who received the Ad26.COV2.S COVID-19 vaccine or a placebo.

CDR3 loop: CASSQDGHLTNYGYTF. The CDR3 coding sequence is TGTGCCAGCAGCCAAGATGGACACCTCACTAACTATGGCTACACCTTC. V usage is TRBV4-2 and J usage is TRBJ1-2; weak D call: TRBD1 (5 bases). The CDR3 is 16 amino acids. In germline, CDR1 is LGHNA, CDR2 YNFKEQ. The ends were cut back, 0 bases at V and 0 bases at J, with 11 bases in the middle.